This T cell receptor (beta chain) was sequenced for a study of regulatory T cells in long-lasting Graves disease. Regarding time point: newly diagnosed GD, antithyroid drugs for less than 3 months. Extracted PBMC RNA gave rise to the TCR library. This clonotype was recorded at least ten times. V was shortened by 4 bases and J by 9 bases, with 22 bases between the two germline ends. CDR3 size: 16 residues. Germline V gives CDR1 LGHDT, CDR2 YNNKEL (reference sequence). Investigators prepared the TCR beta libraries by applying iRepertoire HTBI primers and Arm-PCR of CDR3 regions. TCRdb analysed the multiplex PCR reads with MiXCR anew, one entry per CDR3 protein. The table records 350,000 to 450,000 distinct CDR3 sequences, 16% of them present only once. These data are also associated with another study on T cells in Graves' hyperthyroidism and ophthalmopathy.

The sequence derives from a man in his forties with Graves disease. The specimen comprised peripheral blood mononuclear cells (PBMCs), sampled at new diagnosis, from a patient treated with antithyroid drugs. The genes are TRBV3-1 and TRBJ1-5; D perhaps matches TRBD1 (6 bases). CDR3 amino acids: CASSPYPGHLPTPQHF. In nucleotides, the CDR3 is TGTGCCAGCAGCCCCTACCCGGGACACCTCCCGACGCCCCAGCATTTT.